This T cell receptor (beta chain) was documented in a study of blood T cell repertoires in COVID-19. Turning to the study itself: In each case, the material was cDNA or gDNA derived from T cells, B-cell-depleted T cells, or PBMCs.

From germline, CDR1 is WSHSY and CDR2 SAAADI. This CDR3 comprises 15 residues. Losses at the gene ends were 4 bases for V and 8 bases for J; bases not matched to a gene: 13. Original handling: Reference gene primer amplification gave nucleated cell count estimates. The protocol was immunoSEQ multiplex PCR, while the TCRdb copy is restricted to in-frame clones and leaves out a portion. That table gives V, J and clone size, and the DNA gave D and trimming. The repertoire has just under 85,000 clones, approximately 86% of them found once; the top ten carry 7.5% to 9.5%. This chain uses TRBV10-2 with TRBJ2-7, with 8 bases matching TRBD2. The TCR was taken from an older man with active or convalescent COVID-19. Input material: peripheral blood. In DNA, the CDR3 is TGCGCCAGCAGTGCAGGGGAGTGGAGCGGGAGCCAGCAGTACGTC. Protein product: CASSAGEWSGSQQYV.